The T cell receptor (beta chain) described here comes from a study of cytomegalovirus exposure and HLA in healthy donors. For this clone: One junction end disagrees with the germline gene, perhaps due to a read error.

In the PCR, 60 Vbeta and 13 Jbeta primers were used. Sequencing was performed with immunoSEQ multiplex PCR; in TCRdb, only in-frame clones are kept and a portion is missing. The table shows 100,000 to 150,000 clones, with less than 80% occurring only once. The sample consisted of PBMCs. This TCR was recovered from a man over 45 in good health and CMV-seronegative.

CDR3 in DNA: TGTGCAAGCAGTTATAGAATGGGGGCGTCATACACTGAAGCTTTCTTT. Residues: CASSYRMGASYTEAFF. The chain recombines TRBV6-5 with TRBJ1-1, with a weak D call TRBD1 (6 bases). The germline gives CDR1 MNHEY, CDR2 SVGAGI. This CDR3 is built from 16 residues.